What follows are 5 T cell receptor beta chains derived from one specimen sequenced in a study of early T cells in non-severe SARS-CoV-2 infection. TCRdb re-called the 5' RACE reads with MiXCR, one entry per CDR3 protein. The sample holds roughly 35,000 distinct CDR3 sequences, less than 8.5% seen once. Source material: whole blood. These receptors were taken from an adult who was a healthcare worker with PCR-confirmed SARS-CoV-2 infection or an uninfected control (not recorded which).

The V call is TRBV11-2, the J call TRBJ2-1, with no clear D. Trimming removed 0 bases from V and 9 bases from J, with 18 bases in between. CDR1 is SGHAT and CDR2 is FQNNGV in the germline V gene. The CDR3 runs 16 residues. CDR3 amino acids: CASSLDAASVFVEQFF. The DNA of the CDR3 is TGTGCCAGCAGCTTAGATGCGGCAAGCGTTTTCGTTGAGCAGTTCTTC.

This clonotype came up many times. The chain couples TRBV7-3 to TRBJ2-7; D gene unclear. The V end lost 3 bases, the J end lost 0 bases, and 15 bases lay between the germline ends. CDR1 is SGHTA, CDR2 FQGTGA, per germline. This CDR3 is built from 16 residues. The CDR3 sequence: CASSLDGSKSSYEQYF. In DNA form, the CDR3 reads TGTGCCAGCAGCTTGGACGGATCGAAGAGCTCCTACGAGCAGTACTTC.

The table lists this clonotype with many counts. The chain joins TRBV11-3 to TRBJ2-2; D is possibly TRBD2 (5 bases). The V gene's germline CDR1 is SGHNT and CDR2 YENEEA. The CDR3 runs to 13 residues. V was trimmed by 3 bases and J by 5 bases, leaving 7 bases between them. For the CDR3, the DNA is TGTGCCAGCAGCTTGGGAGTTACCGGGGAGCTGTTTTTT. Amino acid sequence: CASSLGVTGELFF.

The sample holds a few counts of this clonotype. The CDR3 is CASSLTDHGAADEQYF. CDR3 in DNA: TGTGCCAGCAGCTTAACGGATCATGGGGCAGCGGACGAGCAGTACTTC. The J gene is TRBJ2-7, the V gene TRBV7-3; D is possibly TRBD1 or TRBD2 (5 bases each). The CDR3 runs to 16 residues. Germline lookup yields CDR1 SGHTA and CDR2 FQGTGA. Trimming left V 0 bases short and J 5 bases short, with 17 bases between. Filled out from reference TRBV7-3 and TRBJ2-7, the complete variable domain reads GAGVSQTPSNKVTEKGKYVELRCDPISGHTALYWYRQSLGQGPEFLIYFQGTGAADDSGLPNDRFFAVRPEGSVSTLKIQRTERGDSAVYLCASSLTDHGAADEQYFGPGTRLTVT.

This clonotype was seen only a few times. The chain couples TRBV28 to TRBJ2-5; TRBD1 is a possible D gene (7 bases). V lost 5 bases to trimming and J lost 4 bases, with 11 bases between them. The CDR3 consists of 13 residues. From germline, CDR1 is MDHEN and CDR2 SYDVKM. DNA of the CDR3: TGTGCCAGCAGTCCAGGGGGGTTAGAGACCCAGTACTTC. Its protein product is CASSPGGLETQYF.